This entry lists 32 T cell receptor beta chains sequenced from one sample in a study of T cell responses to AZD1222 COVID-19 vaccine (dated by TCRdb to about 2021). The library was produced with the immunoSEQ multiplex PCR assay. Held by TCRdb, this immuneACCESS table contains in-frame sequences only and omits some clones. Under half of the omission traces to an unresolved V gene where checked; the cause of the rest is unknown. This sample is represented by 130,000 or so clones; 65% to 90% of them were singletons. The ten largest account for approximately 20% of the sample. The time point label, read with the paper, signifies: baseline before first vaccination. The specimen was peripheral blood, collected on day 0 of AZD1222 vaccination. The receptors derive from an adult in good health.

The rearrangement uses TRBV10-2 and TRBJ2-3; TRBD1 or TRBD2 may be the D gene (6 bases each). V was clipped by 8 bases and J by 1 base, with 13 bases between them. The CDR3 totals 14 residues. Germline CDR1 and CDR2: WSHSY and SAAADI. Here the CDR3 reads CASSFGGGTDTQYF. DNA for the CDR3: TGCGCCAGCTCTTTCGGGGGCGGCACAGATACGCAGTATTTT.

The CDR3 here is CASSPEWGSPRVKNIQYF. In DNA, the CDR3 is TGCGCCAGCAGCCCAGAGTGGGGGTCCCCCAGAGTCAAAAACATTCAGTACTTC. The chain has TRBV4-1 and TRBJ2-4, with D perhaps matching TRBD1 or TRBD2 (5 bases each). The germline gives CDR1 MGHRA, CDR2 YSYEKL. The CDR3 has 18 residues. V was clipped by 4 bases and J by 3 bases, with 22 bases between them.

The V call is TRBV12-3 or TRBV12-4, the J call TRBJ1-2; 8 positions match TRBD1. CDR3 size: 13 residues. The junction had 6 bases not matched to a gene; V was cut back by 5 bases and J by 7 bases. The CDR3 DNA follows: TGTGCCAGCAGTCCTACAGGGGGAGCTGGCTACACCTTC. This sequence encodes CASSPTGGAGYTF.

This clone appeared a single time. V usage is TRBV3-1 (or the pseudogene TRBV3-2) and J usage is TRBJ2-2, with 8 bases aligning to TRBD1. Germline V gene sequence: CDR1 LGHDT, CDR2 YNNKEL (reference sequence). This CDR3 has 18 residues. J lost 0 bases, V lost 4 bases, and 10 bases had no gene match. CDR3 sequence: CASSRGTQGAPNTGELFF. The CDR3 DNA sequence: TGTGCCAGCAGCCGCGGGACCCAGGGGGCGCCGAACACCGGGGAGCTGTTTTTT.

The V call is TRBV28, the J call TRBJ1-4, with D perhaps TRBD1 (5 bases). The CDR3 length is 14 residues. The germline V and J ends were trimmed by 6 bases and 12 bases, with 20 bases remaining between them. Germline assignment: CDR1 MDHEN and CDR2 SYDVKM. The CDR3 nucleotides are TGTGCCAGCAGAGCTGGACCCACCCTGGGGGAACTGTTTTTT. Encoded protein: CASRAGPTLGELFF. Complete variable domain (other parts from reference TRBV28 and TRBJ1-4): DVKVTQSSRYLVKRTGEKVFLECVQDMDHENMFWYRQDPGLGLRLIYFSYDVKMKEKGDIPEGYSVSREKKERFSLILESASTNQTSMYLCASRAGPTLGELFFGSGTQLSVL.

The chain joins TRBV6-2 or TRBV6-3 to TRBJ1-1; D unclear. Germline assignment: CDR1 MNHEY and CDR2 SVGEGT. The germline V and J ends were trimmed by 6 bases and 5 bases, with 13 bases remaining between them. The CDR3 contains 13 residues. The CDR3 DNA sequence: TGTGCCAGCAGCGTCGGAGTAGCAACTGAAGCTTTCTTT. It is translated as CASSVGVATEAFF.

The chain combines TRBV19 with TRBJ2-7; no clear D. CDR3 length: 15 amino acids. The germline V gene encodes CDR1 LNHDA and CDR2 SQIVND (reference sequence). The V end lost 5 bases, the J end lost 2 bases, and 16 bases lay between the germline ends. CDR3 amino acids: CASSSLGILPYEQYF. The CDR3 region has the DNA TGTGCCAGTAGTTCTTTGGGCATCCTACCCTACGAGCAGTACTTC. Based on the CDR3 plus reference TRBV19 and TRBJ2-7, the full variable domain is DGGITQSPKYLFRKEGQNVTLSCEQNLNHDAMYWYRQDPGQGLRLIYYSQIVNDFQKGDIAEGYSVSREKKESFPLTVTSAQKNPTAFYLCASSSLGILPYEQYFGPGTRLTVT.

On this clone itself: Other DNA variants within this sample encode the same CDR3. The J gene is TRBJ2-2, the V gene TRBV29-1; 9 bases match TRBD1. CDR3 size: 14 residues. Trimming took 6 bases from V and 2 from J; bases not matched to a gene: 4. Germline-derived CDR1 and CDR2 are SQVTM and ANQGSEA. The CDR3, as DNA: TGCAGCGTCACAGGGGGCCCAAACACCGGGGAGCTGTTTTTT. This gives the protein CSVTGGPNTGELFF.

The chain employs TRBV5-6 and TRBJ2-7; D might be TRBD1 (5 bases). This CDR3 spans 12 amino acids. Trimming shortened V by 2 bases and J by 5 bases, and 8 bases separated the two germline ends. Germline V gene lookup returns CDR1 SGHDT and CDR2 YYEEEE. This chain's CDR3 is CASSFWGNEQYF. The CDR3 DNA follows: TGTGCCAGCAGCTTCTGGGGCAACGAGCAGTACTTC.

The CDR3 nucleotides read TGTGCCAGCAGTTCTTCCTACGAGCAGTACTTC. This translates into CASSSSYEQYF. This rearrangement joins TRBV25-1 to TRBJ2-7, with no clear D. V was pared by 5 bases and J by 1 base, with 3 bases between. CDR1 MGHDK and CDR2 SYGVNS come from the germline V gene. This CDR3 is 11 amino acids long.

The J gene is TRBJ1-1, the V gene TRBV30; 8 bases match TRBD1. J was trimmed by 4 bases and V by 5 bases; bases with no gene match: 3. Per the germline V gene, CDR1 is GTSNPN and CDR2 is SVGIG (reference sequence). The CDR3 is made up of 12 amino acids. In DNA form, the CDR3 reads TGTGCCTGGGACGACAGGGGCACTGAAGCTTTCTTT. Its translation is CAWDDRGTEAFF.

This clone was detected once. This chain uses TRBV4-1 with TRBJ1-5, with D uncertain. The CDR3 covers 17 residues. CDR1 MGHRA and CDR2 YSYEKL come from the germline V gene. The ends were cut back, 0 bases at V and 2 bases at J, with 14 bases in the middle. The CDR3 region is CASSQEGMGIGNQPQHF. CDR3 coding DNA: TGCGCCAGCAGCCAAGAGGGAATGGGTATCGGCAATCAGCCCCAGCATTTT.

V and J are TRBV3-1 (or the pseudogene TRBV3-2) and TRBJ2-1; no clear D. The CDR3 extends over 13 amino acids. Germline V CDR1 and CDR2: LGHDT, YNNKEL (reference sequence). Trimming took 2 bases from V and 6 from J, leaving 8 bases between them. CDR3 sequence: CASSQFPINEQFF. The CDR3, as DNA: TGTGCCAGCAGCCAATTCCCTATCAATGAGCAGTTCTTC.

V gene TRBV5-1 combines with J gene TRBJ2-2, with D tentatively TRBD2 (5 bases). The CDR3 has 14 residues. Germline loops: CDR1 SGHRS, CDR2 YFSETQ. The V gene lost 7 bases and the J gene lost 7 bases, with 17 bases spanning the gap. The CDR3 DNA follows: TGCGCCAGCTCGCGGGTCTTGAGAGACGGGGAGCTGTTTTTT. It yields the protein CASSRVLRDGELFF.

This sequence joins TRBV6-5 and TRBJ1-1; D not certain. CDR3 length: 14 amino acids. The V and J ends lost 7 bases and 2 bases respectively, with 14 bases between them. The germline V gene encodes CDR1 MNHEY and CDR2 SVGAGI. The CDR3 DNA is TGTGCCAGCACCGGAGAGCCGGGAAACACTGAAGCTTTCTTT. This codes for CASTGEPGNTEAFF.

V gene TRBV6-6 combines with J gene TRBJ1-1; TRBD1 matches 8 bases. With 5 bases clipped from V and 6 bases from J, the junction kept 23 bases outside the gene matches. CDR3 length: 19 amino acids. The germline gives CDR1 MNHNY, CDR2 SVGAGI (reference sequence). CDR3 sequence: CASSPTGTGQRSRMAEAFF. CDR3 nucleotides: TGTGCCAGCAGTCCAACTGGGACAGGCCAGAGATCTAGGATGGCTGAAGCTTTCTTT.

CDR3 DNA sequence: TGCGCCAGCAGCCAAGAGGGCAGGGGGAATGAGCAGTTCTTC. Residues: CASSQEGRGNEQFF. This chain joins TRBV4-3 and TRBJ2-1, with 7 bases that match TRBD1. This CDR3 is built from 14 residues. V was pared by 0 bases and J by 7 bases, with 3 bases of the junction left unmatched. Per the germline V gene, CDR1 is LGHNA and CDR2 is YSLEER.

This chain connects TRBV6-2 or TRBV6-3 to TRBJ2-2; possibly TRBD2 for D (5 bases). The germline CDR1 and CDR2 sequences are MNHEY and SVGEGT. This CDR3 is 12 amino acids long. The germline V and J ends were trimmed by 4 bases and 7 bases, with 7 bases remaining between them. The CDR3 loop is CASSLRVGELFF. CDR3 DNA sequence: TGTGCCAGCAGTTTGAGGGTCGGGGAGCTGTTTTTT.

The CDR3 sequence: CASSTGQGVTNEKLFF. The CDR3 DNA reads TGTGCCAGCAGTACGGGACAGGGGGTCACTAATGAAAAACTGTTTTTT. V is TRBV2 and J is TRBJ1-4; 11 nucleotides line up with TRBD1. The CDR3 spans 16 residues. The germline V gene has CDR1 SNHLY and CDR2 FYNNEI. The ends lost 5 bases at V and 2 bases at J; junction bases unmatched: 4.

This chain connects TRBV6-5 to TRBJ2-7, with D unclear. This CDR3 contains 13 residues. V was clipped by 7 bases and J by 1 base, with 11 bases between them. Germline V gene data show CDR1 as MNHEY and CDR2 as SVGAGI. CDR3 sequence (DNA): TGTGCCAGCACCTACGGCAGGTCCTACGAGCAGTACTTC. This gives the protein CASTYGRSYEQYF.

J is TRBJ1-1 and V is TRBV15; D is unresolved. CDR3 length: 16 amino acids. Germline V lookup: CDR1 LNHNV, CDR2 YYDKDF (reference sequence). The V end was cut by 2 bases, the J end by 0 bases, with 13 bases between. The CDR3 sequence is CATSRPATSLNTEAFF. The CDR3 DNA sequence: TGTGCCACCAGCAGACCAGCCACGTCCTTGAACACTGAAGCTTTCTTT.

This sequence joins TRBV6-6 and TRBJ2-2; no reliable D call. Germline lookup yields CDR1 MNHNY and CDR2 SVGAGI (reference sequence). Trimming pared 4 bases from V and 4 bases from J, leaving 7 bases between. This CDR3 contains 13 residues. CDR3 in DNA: TGTGCCAGCAGTTCAGTGGGCACCGGGGAGCTGTTTTTT. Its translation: CASSSVGTGELFF.

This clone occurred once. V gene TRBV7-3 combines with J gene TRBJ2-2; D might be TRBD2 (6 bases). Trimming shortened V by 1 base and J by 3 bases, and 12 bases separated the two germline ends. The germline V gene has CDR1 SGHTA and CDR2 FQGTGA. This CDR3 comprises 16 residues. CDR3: CASSLMAGSYTGELFF. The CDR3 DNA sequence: TGTGCCAGCAGCTTAATGGCGGGGAGTTACACCGGGGAGCTGTTTTTT.

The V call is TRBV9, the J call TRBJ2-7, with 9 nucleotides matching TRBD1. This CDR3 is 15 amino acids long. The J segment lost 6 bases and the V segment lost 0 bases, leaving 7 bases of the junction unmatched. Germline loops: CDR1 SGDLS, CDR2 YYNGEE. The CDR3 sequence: CASSVGGDRVFEQYF. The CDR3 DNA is TGTGCCAGCAGCGTAGGGGGGGACAGGGTTTTCGAGCAGTACTTC.

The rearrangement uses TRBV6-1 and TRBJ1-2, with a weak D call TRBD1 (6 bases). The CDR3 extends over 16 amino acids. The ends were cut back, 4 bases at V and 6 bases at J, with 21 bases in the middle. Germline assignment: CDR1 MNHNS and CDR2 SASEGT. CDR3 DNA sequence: TGTGCCAGCAGTGGGGAGGGAAAGGGGGGTATCCATGGCTACACCTTC. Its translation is CASSGEGKGGIHGYTF.

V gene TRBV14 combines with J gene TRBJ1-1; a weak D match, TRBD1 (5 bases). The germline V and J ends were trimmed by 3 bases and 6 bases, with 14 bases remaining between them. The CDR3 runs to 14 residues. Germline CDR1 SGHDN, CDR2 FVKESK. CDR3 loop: CASSQRLKGSEAFF. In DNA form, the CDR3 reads TGTGCCAGCAGCCAGAGGTTGAAGGGGTCTGAAGCTTTCTTT.

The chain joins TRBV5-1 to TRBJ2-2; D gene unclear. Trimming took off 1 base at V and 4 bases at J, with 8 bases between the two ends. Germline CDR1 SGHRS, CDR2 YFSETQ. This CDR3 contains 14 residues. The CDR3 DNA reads TGCGCCAGCAGCTTGCAGCCAGGCACCGGGGAGCTGTTTTTT. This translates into CASSLQPGTGELFF.

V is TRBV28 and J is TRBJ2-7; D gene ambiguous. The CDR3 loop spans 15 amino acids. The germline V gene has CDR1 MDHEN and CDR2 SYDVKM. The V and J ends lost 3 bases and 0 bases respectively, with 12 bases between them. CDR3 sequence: CASSFGQNPSYEQYF. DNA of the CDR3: TGTGCCAGCAGTTTTGGGCAGAACCCCTCCTACGAGCAGTACTTC. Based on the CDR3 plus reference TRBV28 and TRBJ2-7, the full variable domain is DVKVTQSSRYLVKRTGEKVFLECVQDMDHENMFWYRQDPGLGLRLIYFSYDVKMKEKGDIPEGYSVSREKKERFSLILESASTNQTSMYLCASSFGQNPSYEQYFGPGTRLTVT.

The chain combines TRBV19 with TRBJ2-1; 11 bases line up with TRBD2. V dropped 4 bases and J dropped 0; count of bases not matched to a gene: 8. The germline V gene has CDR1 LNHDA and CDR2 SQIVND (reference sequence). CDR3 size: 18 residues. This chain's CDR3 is CASSRALAGGNSYNEQFF. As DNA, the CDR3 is TGTGCCAGTAGTAGGGCCCTAGCGGGGGGCAACTCCTACAATGAGCAGTTCTTC.

The CDR3 here is CASSSSPGPYEQYF. The CDR3 coding sequence is TGTGCCAGCAGCTCAAGCCCGGGTCCCTACGAGCAGTACTTC. The rearrangement joins TRBV11-3 to TRBJ2-7, with D hard to call. V lost 4 bases and J lost 2, with 12 bases in between. Germline lookup yields CDR1 SGHNT and CDR2 YENEEA. The CDR3 consists of 14 residues.

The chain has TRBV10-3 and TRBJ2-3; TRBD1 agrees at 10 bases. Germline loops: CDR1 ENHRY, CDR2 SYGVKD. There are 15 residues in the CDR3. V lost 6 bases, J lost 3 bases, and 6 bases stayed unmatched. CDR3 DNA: TGTGCCATCAGCTTCTCGGGACAGGGGACAGATACGCAGTATTTT. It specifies CAISFSGQGTDTQYF.

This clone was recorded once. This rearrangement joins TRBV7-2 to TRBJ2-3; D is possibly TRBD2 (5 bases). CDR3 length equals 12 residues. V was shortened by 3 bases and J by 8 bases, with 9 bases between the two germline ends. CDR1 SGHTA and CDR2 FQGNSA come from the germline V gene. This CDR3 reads CASSFDYITQYF. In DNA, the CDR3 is TGTGCCAGCAGCTTTGACTACATTACGCAGTATTTT.